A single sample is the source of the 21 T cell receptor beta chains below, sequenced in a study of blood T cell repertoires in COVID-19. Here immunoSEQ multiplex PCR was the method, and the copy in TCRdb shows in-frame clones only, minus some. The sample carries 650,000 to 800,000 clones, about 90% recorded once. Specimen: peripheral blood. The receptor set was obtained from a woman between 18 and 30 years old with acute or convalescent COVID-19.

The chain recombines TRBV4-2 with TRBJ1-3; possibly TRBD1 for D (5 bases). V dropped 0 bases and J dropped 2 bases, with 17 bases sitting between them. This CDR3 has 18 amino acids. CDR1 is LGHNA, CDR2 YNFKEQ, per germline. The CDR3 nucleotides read TGTGCCAGCAGCCAAGAAAACGTTCTAGGGGCCGCTGGAAACACCATATATTTT. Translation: CASSQENVLGAAGNTIYF.

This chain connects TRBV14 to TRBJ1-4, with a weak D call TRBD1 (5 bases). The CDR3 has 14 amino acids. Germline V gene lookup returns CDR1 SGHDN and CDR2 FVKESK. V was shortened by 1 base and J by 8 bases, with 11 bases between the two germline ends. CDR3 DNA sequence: TGTGCCAGCAGCCAAGGCGGCAGGGTAGAAAAACTGTTTTTT. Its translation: CASSQGGRVEKLFF.

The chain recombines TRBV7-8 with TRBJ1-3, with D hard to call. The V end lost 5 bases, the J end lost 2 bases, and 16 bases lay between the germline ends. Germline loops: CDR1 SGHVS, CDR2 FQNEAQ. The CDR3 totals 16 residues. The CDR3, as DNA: TGTGCCAGCAGCCCCCCCGAGGGCTGGGCTGGAAACACCATATATTTT. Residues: CASSPPEGWAGNTIYF. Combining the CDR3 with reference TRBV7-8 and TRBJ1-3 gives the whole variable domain GAGVSQSPRYKVAKRGQDVALRCDPISGHVSLFWYQQALGQGPEFLTYFQNEAQLDKSGLPSDRFFAERPEGSVSTLKIQRTQQEDSAVYLCASSPPEGWAGNTIYFGEGSWLTVV.

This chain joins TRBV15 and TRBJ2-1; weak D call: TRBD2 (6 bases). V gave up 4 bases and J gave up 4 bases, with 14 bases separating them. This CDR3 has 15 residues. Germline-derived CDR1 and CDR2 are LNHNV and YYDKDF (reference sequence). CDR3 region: CATSIGPGLYNEQFF. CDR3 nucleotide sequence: TGTGCCACCAGCATCGGACCGGGACTTTACAATGAGCAGTTCTTC.

The CDR3 DNA reads TGTGCCAGCAGCACCCGGGACGGAGGGTCGCGAAACACCATATATTTT. Translation gives CASSTRDGGSRNTIYF. The chain links TRBV14 to TRBJ1-3, with D tentatively TRBD1 (5 bases). V was shortened by 5 bases and J by 5 bases, with 19 bases between the two germline ends. This CDR3 is 16 amino acids long. CDR1 and CDR2 (germline): SGHDN, FVKESK.

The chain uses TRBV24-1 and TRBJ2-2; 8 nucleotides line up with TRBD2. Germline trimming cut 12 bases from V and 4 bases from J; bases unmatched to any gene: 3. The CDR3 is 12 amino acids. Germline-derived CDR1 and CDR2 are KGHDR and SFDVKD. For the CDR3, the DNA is TGTGCCTCTACTAGCGGCACCGGGGAGCTGTTTTTT. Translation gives CASTSGTGELFF.

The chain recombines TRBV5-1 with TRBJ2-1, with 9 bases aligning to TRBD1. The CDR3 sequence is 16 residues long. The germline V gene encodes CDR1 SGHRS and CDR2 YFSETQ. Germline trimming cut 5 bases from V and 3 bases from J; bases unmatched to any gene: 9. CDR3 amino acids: CASSFGDRVVYNEQFF. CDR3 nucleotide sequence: TGCGCCAGCAGTTTTGGGGACAGGGTGGTCTACAATGAGCAGTTCTTC. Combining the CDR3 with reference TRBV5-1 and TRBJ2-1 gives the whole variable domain KAGVTQTPRYLIKTRGQQVTLSCSPISGHRSVSWYQQTPGQGLQFLFEYFSETQRNKGNFPGRFSGRQFSNSRSEMNVSTLELGDSALYLCASSFGDRVVYNEQFFGPGTRLTVL.

DNA of the CDR3: TGTGCCAGCAGCTTAGTGGTACAGAATAACTATGGCTACACCTTC. It encodes CASSLVVQNNYGYTF. J is TRBJ1-2 and V is TRBV7-2; D is undetermined. The germline V and J ends were trimmed by 1 base and 1 base, with 10 bases remaining between them. Germline V gene data show CDR1 as SGHTA and CDR2 as FQGNSA. The CDR3 runs 15 residues.

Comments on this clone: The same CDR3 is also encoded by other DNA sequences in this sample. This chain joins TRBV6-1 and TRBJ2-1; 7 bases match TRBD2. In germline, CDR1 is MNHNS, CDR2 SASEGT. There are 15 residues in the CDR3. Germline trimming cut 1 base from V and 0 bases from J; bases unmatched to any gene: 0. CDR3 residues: CASSEVAGSYNEQFF. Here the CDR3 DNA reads TGTGCCAGCAGTGAAGTAGCGGGCTCCTACAATGAGCAGTTCTTC.

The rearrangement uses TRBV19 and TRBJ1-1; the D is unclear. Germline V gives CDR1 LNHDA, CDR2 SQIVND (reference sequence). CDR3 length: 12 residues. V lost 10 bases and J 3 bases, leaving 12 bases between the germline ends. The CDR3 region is CATTTGYTEAFF. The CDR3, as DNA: TGTGCCACTACAACGGGGTACACTGAAGCTTTCTTT.

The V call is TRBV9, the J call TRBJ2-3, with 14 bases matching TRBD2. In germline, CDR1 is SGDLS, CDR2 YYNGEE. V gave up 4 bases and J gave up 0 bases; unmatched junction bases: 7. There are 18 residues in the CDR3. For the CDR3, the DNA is TGTGCCAGCAGCTGGGGACTAGCGGGGGCAACTAGCACAGATACGCAGTATTTT. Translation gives CASSWGLAGATSTDTQYF.

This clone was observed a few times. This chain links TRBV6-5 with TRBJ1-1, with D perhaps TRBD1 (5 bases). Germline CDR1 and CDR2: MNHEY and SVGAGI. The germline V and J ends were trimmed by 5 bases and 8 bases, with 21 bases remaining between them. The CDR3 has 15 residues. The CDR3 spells CASSPIRSLGEEAFF. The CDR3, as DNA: TGTGCCAGCAGTCCAATACGGAGTTTAGGGGAAGAAGCTTTCTTT.

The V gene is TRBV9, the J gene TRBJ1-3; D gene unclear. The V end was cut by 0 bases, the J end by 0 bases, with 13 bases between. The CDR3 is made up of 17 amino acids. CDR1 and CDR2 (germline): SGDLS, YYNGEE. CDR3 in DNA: TGTGCCAGCAGCGTAGCGGCAGGTCGATCCTCTGGAAACACCATATATTTT. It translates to CASSVAAGRSSGNTIYF.

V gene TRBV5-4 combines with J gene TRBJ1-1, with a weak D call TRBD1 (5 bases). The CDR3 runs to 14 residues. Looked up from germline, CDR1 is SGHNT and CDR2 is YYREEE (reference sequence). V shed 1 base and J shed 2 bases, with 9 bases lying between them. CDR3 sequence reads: CASSLQQANTEAFF. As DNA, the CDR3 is TGTGCCAGCAGCTTGCAACAGGCTAACACTGAAGCTTTCTTT.

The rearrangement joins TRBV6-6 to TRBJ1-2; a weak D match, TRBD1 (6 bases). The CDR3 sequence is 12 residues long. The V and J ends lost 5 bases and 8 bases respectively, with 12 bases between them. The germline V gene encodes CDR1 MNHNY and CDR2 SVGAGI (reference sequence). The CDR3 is CASSRSGTGYTF. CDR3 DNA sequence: TGTGCCAGCAGTCGCTCCGGGACAGGCTACACCTTC.

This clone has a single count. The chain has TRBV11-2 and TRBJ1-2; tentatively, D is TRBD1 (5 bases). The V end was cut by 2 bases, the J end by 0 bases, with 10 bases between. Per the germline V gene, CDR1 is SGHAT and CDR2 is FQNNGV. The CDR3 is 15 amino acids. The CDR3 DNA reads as TGTGCCAGCAGCTTAAGACAGACGTCTAACTATGGCTACACCTTC. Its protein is CASSLRQTSNYGYTF.

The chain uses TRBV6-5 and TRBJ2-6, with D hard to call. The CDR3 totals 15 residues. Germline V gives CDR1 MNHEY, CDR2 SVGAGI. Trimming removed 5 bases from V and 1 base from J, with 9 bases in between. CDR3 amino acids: CASSPTESGANVLTF. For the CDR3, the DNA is TGTGCCAGCAGTCCCACAGAATCTGGGGCCAACGTCCTGACTTTC.

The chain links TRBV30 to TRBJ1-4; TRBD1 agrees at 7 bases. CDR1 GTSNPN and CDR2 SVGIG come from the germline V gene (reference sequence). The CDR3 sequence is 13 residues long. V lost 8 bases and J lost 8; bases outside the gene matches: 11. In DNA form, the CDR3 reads TGTGCCGGGACTGACAGGGTAGGCGAAAAACTGTTTTTT. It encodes CAGTDRVGEKLFF.

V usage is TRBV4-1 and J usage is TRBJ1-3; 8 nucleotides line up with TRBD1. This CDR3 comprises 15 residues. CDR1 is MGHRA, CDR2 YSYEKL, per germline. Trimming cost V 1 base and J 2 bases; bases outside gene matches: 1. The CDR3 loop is CASSQAQGAGNTIYF. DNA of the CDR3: TGCGCCAGCAGCCAAGCACAGGGGGCTGGAAACACCATATATTTT.

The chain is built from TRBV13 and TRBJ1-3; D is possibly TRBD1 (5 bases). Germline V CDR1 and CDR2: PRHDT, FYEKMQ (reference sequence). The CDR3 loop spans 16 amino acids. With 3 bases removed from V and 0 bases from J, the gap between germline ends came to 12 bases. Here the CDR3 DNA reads TGTGCCAGCAGCTTTGGCGGGAGGGGCTCTGGAAACACCATATATTTT. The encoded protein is CASSFGGRGSGNTIYF.

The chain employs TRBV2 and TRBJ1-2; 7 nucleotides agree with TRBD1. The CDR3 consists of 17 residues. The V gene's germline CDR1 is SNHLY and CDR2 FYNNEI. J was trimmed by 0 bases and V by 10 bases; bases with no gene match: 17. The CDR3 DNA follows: TGTGCCAACGATGTGGGATGGGGGCAGGGGGCTAACTATGGCTACACCTTC. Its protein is CANDVGWGQGANYGYTF.